Listed below are T cell receptor beta chains from one sample, sequenced in a study of blood T cell repertoires in COVID-19. Some clones are missing from TCRdb's copy, which holds only in-frame ones; the method was immunoSEQ multiplex PCR. Here the sample spans some 150,000 clones, more than 70% being singletons. Sequencing used peripheral blood. The receptors were gathered from a woman aged 45-59 years with acute or convalescent COVID-19. CDR3s include the opening cysteine and the closing phenylalanine or tryptophan. A D gene is named only where the DNA matches it firmly. Clone size is stated in some rows and not others, as once, few, many or a class when expanded.

clone size,V gene,CDR3 length,J gene,D gene,CDR3 protein,CDR3 DNA
.,TRBV14,16,TRBJ2-7,.,CASSPSFGQGSYEQYF,TGTGCCAGCAGCCCCTCTTTTGGGCAGGGTTCCTACGAGCAGTACTTC
.,TRBV4-3,15,TRBJ1-2,.,CASSQGRTAKYGYTF,TGCGCCAGCAGCCAAGGTCGGACAGCCAAATATGGCTACACCTTC
.,TRBV3-1/TRBV3-2,14,TRBJ1-1,TRBD1,CASSLRTGRTEAFF,TGTGCCAGCAGCCTCCGGACAGGGAGGACTGAAGCTTTCTTT
.,TRBV6-5,13,TRBJ1-5,TRBD1,CASVTGGGQPQHF,TGTGCCAGCGTGACAGGGGGAGGTCAGCCCCAGCATTTT
.,TRBV5-1,14,TRBJ2-5,.,CASSSRLVQETQYF,TGCGCCAGCAGCTCGCGACTTGTTCAAGAGACCCAGTACTTC
few,TRBV7-9,13,TRBJ2-1,TRBD1,CASGQGAINEQFF,TGTGCCAGCGGGCAGGGGGCAATAAATGAGCAGTTCTTC
few,TRBV6-5,14,TRBJ2-4,.,CASSFGGAKNIQYF,TGTGCCAGCAGTTTTGGGGGGGCCAAAAACATTCAGTACTTC
.,TRBV19,15,TRBJ1-4,TRBD1,CASRDRGSTNEKLFF,TGTGCCAGTAGGGACAGGGGATCCACTAATGAAAAACTGTTTTTT
.,TRBV5-1,15,TRBJ2-3,.,CASSLQGSLSDTQYF,TGCGCCAGCAGCCTACAGGGATCGTTGTCAGATACGCAGTATTTT
.,TRBV5-1,16,TRBJ2-6,.,CASSPITGSGANVLTF,TGCGCCAGCAGCCCCATAACAGGGTCGGGGGCCAACGTCCTGACTTTC
.,TRBV2,15,TRBJ2-1,TRBD1,CASRSDRGGFNEQFF,TGTGCCAGCAGGTCGGACAGGGGCGGTTTCAATGAGCAGTTCTTC
once,TRBV19,14,TRBJ1-1,.,CASTSWGENTEAFF,TGTGCCAGTACCTCATGGGGAGAGAACACTGAAGCTTTCTTT
.,TRBV28,15,TRBJ1-5,.,CASSLVQGSNQPQHF,TGTGCCAGCAGTTTGGTGCAGGGAAGCAATCAGCCCCAGCATTTT
.,TRBV7-9,14,TRBJ1-2,TRBD1,CASSLTGAGYGYTF,TGTGCCAGCAGCCTAACAGGGGCTGGCTATGGCTACACCTTC
.,TRBV6-6,16,TRBJ2-7,TRBD2,CASSYSGSGVIYEQYF,TGTGCCAGCAGTTACTCTGGTAGCGGGGTCATATACGAGCAGTACTTC
once,TRBV7-9,14,TRBJ2-3,TRBD1,CASAPDRGLDTQYF,TGTGCCAGCGCCCCGGACAGGGGATTAGATACGCAGTATTTT
once,TRBV6-5,12,TRBJ1-2,.,CASQAGNYGYTF,TGTGCCAGCCAGGCGGGCAACTATGGCTACACCTTC
.,TRBV7-6,15,TRBJ1-2,.,CASGTQEALPYGYTF,TGTGCCAGCGGAACCCAGGAGGCACTACCTTATGGCTACACCTTC
.,TRBV27,20,TRBJ2-6,TRBD1,CASSFWSRTGARSGANVLTF,TGTGCCAGCAGTTTTTGGTCTAGGACAGGGGCGCGATCTGGGGCCAACGTCCTGACTTTC
.,TRBV7-2,13,TRBJ2-3,.,CASSLWGADTQYF,TGTGCCAGCAGCTTATGGGGGGCAGATACGCAGTATTTT
.,TRBV7-9,14,TRBJ1-1,.,CASSPPERWTEAFF,TGTGCCAGCAGCCCCCCCGAACGGTGGACTGAAGCTTTCTTT
.,TRBV7-9,16,TRBJ1-5,TRBD1,CASSYQGAAGNQPQHF,TGTGCCAGCAGCTACCAGGGGGCAGCGGGCAATCAGCCCCAGCATTTT
few,TRBV3-1/TRBV3-2,14,TRBJ1-1,TRBD1,CASSLSDRDTEAFF,TGTGCCAGCAGCCTATCGGACAGGGACACTGAAGCTTTCTTT
.,TRBV28,14,TRBJ1-1,.,CASRPGSRDTEAFF,TGTGCCAGCAGACCCGGGTCCCGAGACACTGAAGCTTTCTTT
once,TRBV14,17,TRBJ2-2,.,CASSPLMGTTSTGELFF,TGTGCCAGCAGCCCCCTAATGGGGACAACTAGCACCGGGGAGCTGTTTTTT
.,TRBV7-2,13,TRBJ2-2,.,CASSPSIGGELFF,TGTGCCAGCAGCCCATCTATTGGCGGGGAGCTGTTTTTT